These 19 T cell receptor beta chains share one sample of origin, sequenced in a study of graft-versus-host responses after intestinal transplantation. Their antigens are not known. The table came from immunoSEQ multiplex PCR; TCRdb's copy has only in-frame clones and leaves some out. The data show about 120,000 clones, 90% to 95% seen once. The material was unstimulated CD4+ T cells sorted from spleen or lymph node cells, obtained before intestinal transplant. These receptors all come from a human donor who received an intestinal transplant.

Here the CDR3 reads CSVRGRMNTEAFF. The CDR3 nucleotides are TGCAGCGTCAGGGGGAGGATGAACACTGAAGCTTTCTTT. The rearrangement uses TRBV29-1 and TRBJ1-1; 7 nucleotides match TRBD1. The CDR3 consists of 13 residues. Germline lookup yields CDR1 SQVTM and CDR2 ANQGSEA. Trimming at V came to 6 bases and at J to 0 bases, leaving 4 bases not matched to a gene.

The chain has TRBV11-3 and TRBJ2-1; TRBD1 matches 7 bases. The CDR3 contains 13 residues. V lost 3 bases to trimming and J lost 10 bases; unmatched junction nucleotides: 6. Germline V lookup: CDR1 SGHNT, CDR2 YENEEA. This chain's CDR3 is CASSFDRAREQFF. In nucleotides, the CDR3 is TGTGCCAGCAGCTTCGACAGGGCTCGCGAGCAGTTCTTC.

V and J are TRBV6-5 and TRBJ2-5, with 8 bases matching TRBD1. The trim removed 4 bases at V and 5 bases at J, leaving 6 bases unmatched. Germline lookup yields CDR1 MNHEY and CDR2 SVGAGI. This CDR3 spans 14 amino acids. As DNA, the CDR3 is TGTGCCAGCAGTTTTTCAGGGGGCGGGGAGACCCAGTACTTC. It codes for CASSFSGGGETQYF.

The rearrangement joins TRBV19 to TRBJ1-1; D is unresolved. The germline V gene encodes CDR1 LNHDA and CDR2 SQIVND (reference sequence). Trimming stripped 1 base from V and 1 base from J, with 7 bases between. The CDR3 length is 14 residues. Here the CDR3 DNA reads TGTGCCAGTAGTATAGTTCAGAGGAACACTGAAGCTTTCTTT. Translating it yields CASSIVQRNTEAFF.

This rearrangement joins TRBV6-1 to TRBJ1-2; 7 bases are shared with TRBD1. CDR1 is MNHNS, CDR2 SASEGT, per germline. With V trimmed by 5 bases and J by 5 bases, 11 bases remained unmatched. There are 15 residues in the CDR3. The CDR3 reads CASSKNRGGVYGYTF. CDR3 nucleotide sequence: TGTGCCAGCAGTAAAAACAGGGGCGGAGTTTATGGCTACACCTTC.

This clone came up a few times. The chain couples TRBV12-5 to TRBJ1-2, with a possible D match to TRBD1 (6 bases). CDR1 is LGHNT and CDR2 is FRNRAP in the germline V gene. CDR3 length: 13 amino acids. The germline V and J ends were trimmed by 5 bases and 5 bases, with 12 bases remaining between them. The CDR3 DNA follows: TGTGCTAGTGGTGAAGATCAGGGGTATGGCTACACCTTC. Encoded protein: CASGEDQGYGYTF.

The rearrangement joins TRBV2 to TRBJ1-5; 11 bases map to TRBD1. The CDR3 extends over 15 amino acids. Unmatched junction bases numbered 6, after V lost 6 bases and J lost 5 bases. CDR1 and CDR2 (germline): SNHLY, FYNNEI. The CDR3 sequence is CASSGQGASDQPQHF. The CDR3, as DNA: TGTGCCAGCAGCGGACAGGGGGCGAGCGATCAGCCCCAGCATTTT.

The rearrangement uses TRBV6-6 and TRBJ2-1; 7 bases line up with TRBD1. With 6 bases clipped from V and 7 bases from J, the junction kept 6 bases outside the gene matches. This CDR3 has 13 amino acids. Germline-derived CDR1 and CDR2 are MNHNY and SVGAGI (reference sequence). This chain's CDR3 is CASSRPRGNEQFF. DNA for the CDR3: TGTGCCAGCAGCCGCCCCAGGGGGAATGAGCAGTTCTTC.

The CDR3 sequence is CASSQRGPNEQFF. In DNA form, the CDR3 reads TGTGCCAGCAGTCAGAGAGGGCCTAATGAGCAGTTCTTC. The chain links TRBV11-1 to TRBJ2-1, with D perhaps matching TRBD2 (5 bases). Trimming pared 6 bases from V and 7 bases from J, leaving 13 bases between. In germline, CDR1 is SGHAT, CDR2 FQDESV (reference sequence). The CDR3 consists of 13 residues.

V usage is TRBV6-5 and J usage is TRBJ2-7; TRBD2 agrees at 8 bases. The CDR3 is made up of 13 amino acids. The trim removed 8 bases at V and 3 bases at J, leaving 6 bases unmatched. Germline CDR1 reads MNHEY; CDR2 reads SVGAGI. The CDR3 region is CASGETSVYEQYF. CDR3 sequence (DNA): TGTGCCAGCGGGGAGACTAGCGTCTACGAGCAGTACTTC.

The chain has TRBV2 and TRBJ2-5; TRBD2 is a possible D gene (6 bases). The V and J ends lost 5 bases and 5 bases respectively, with 18 bases between them. CDR1 is SNHLY and CDR2 is FYNNEI in the germline V gene. The CDR3 is made up of 15 amino acids. The CDR3 DNA sequence: TGTGCCAGCAGTAAAGAGGAGGGGAGGTGGGAGACCCAGTACTTC. It translates to CASSKEEGRWETQYF.

This chain links TRBV2 with TRBJ1-2; D is possibly TRBD1 (5 bases). Germline CDR1 is SNHLY and CDR2 is FYNNEI. The germline V and J ends were trimmed by 2 bases and 8 bases, with 15 bases remaining between them. There are 14 residues in the CDR3. Here the CDR3 reads CASSESWQGYGYTF. The CDR3 coding sequence is TGTGCCAGCAGTGAAAGTTGGCAGGGCTACGGCTACACCTTC.

The chain carries TRBV5-1 and TRBJ2-7, with D unclear. The CDR3 contains 11 residues. The V gene's germline CDR1 is SGHRS and CDR2 YFSETQ. V was trimmed by 3 bases and J by 3 bases, leaving 4 bases between them. The CDR3 is CASSYNYEQYF. CDR3 nucleotides: TGCGCCAGCAGCTACAACTACGAGCAGTACTTC.

The genes are TRBV2 and TRBJ2-1; TRBD2 aligns across 7 bases. This CDR3 is built from 15 residues. Trimming at V came to 3 bases and at J to 3 bases, leaving 5 bases not matched to a gene. Germline V CDR1 and CDR2: SNHLY, FYNNEI. The CDR3 DNA follows: TGTGCCAGCAGTGATTGGGCTAGCGGCTACAATGAGCAGTTCTTC. It specifies CASSDWASGYNEQFF.

The chain employs TRBV6-1 and TRBJ1-6, with D possibly matching TRBD1 (6 bases). The germline gives CDR1 MNHNS, CDR2 SASEGT. CDR3 length: 15 residues. V lost 6 bases and J 7 bases, leaving 16 bases between the germline ends. The CDR3 DNA reads as TGTGCCAGCAGGAGGGCAGGGGAAGAGAATTCACCCCTCCACTTT. Amino acids: CASRRAGEENSPLHF.

In its sample, this clone was seen once. CDR3 region: CASSYPQGAKGETQYF. In DNA, the CDR3 is TGTGCCAGCAGTTACCCCCAGGGGGCTAAGGGAGAGACCCAGTACTTC. The V call is TRBV6-5, the J call TRBJ2-5; TRBD1 matches 8 bases. This CDR3 comprises 16 residues. Germline V CDR1 and CDR2: MNHEY, SVGAGI. After removal of 2 bases from V and 4 bases from J, the junction contained 9 bases not matched to a gene.

The V call is TRBV7-9, the J call TRBJ2-5, with TRBD2 matching 7 bases. Trimming at V came to 3 bases and at J to 5 bases, leaving 3 bases not matched to a gene. The germline CDR1 and CDR2 sequences are SEHNR and FQNEAQ (reference sequence). The CDR3 runs 13 residues. CDR3 amino acids: CASSLTAGETQYF. In DNA form, the CDR3 reads TGTGCCAGCAGCTTGACAGCGGGGGAGACCCAGTACTTC.

The CDR3, as DNA: TGCGCCAGCGGACAGTTTAGCACAGATACGCAGTATTTT. It encodes CASGQFSTDTQYF. The rearrangement joins TRBV5-1 to TRBJ2-3; TRBD1 might be the D (6 bases). Germline CDR1 reads SGHRS; CDR2 reads YFSETQ. V was clipped by 7 bases and J by 0 bases, with 9 bases between them. The CDR3 has 13 amino acids.

The CDR3 nucleotides read TGTGCCAGCAGCCCGGGCGGGAGAGAGTACGAGCAGTACTTC. Protein product: CASSPGGREYEQYF. The chain has TRBV7-3 and TRBJ2-7; 7 bases agree with TRBD2. The CDR3 runs 14 residues. V shed 5 bases, J shed 4 bases, and the junction held 8 bases outside the gene matches. Germline V gives CDR1 SGHTA, CDR2 FQGTGA.